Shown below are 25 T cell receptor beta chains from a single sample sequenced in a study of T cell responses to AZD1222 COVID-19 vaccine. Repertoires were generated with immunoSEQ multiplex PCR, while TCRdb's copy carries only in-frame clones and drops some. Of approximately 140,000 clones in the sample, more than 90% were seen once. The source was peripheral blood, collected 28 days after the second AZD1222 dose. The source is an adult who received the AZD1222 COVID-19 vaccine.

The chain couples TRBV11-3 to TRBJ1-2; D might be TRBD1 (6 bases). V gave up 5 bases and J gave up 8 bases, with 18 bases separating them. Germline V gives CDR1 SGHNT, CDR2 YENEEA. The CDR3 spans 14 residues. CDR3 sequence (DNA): TGTGCCAGCAGCCCGCGGGGGGCGCGCCGGGGCTACACCTTC. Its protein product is CASSPRGARRGYTF.

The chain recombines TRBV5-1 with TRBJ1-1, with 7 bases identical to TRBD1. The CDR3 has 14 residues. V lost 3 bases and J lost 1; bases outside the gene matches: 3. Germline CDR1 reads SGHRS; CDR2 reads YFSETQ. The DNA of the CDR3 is TGCGCCAGCAGCTCGGGACAGCCGAACACTGAAGCTTTCTTT. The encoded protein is CASSSGQPNTEAFF.

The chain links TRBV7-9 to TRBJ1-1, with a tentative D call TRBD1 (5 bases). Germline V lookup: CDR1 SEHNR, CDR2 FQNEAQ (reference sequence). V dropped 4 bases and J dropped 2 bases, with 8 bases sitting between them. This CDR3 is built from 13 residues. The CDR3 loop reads CASSSTVNTEAFF. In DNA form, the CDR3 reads TGTGCCAGCAGCTCGACAGTAAACACTGAAGCTTTCTTT.

The CDR3 region is CASGPRGGLEKYF. CDR3 DNA: TGTGCTAGTGGTCCCCGGGGGGGGCTGGAAAAATATTTT. V usage is TRBV12-5 and J usage is TRBJ2-3, with 8 nucleotides matching TRBD2. Trimming removed 5 bases from V and 15 bases from J; junction bases left unmatched: 13. Germline assignment: CDR1 LGHNT and CDR2 FRNRAP. CDR3 length: 13 amino acids. The full variable domain, rest sourced from reference TRBV12-5 and TRBJ2-3, is DARVTQTPRHKVTEMGQEVTMRCQPILGHNTVFWYRQTMMQGLELLAYFRNRAPLDDSGMPKDRFSAEMPDATLATLKIQPSEPRDSAVYFCASGPRGGLEKYFGPGTRLTVL.

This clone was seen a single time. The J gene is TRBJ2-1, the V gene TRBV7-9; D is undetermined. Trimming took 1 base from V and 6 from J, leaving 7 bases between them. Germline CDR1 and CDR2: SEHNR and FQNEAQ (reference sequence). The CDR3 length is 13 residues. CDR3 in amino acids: CASSLVGSNEQFF. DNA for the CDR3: TGTGCCAGCAGCTTAGTAGGCTCCAATGAGCAGTTCTTC. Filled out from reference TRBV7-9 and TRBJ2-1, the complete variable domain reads DTGVSQNPRHKITKRGQNVTFRCDPISEHNRLYWYRQTLGQGPEFLTYFQNEAQLEKSRLLSDRFSAERPKGSFSTLEIQRTEQGDSAMYLCASSLVGSNEQFFGPGTRLTVL.

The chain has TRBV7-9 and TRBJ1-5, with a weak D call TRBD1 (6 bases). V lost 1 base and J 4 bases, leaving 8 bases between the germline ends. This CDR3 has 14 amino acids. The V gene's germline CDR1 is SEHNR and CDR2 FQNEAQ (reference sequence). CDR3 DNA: TGTGCCAGCAGCTTAGGAGGGGGTAATCAGCCCCAGCATTTT. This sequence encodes CASSLGGGNQPQHF.

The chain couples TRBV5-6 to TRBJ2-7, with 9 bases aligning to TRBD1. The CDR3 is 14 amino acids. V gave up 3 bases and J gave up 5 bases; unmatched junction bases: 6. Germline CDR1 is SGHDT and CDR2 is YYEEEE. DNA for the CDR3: TGTGCCAGCAGCTGGGACAGGGCAATCAACGAGCAGTACTTC. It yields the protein CASSWDRAINEQYF.

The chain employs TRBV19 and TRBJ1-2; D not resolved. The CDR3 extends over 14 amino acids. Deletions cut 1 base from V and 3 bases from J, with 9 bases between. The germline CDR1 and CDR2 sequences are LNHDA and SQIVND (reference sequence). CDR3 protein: CASSIVSDDYGYTF. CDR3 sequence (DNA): TGTGCCAGTAGTATAGTTTCGGACGACTATGGCTACACCTTC.

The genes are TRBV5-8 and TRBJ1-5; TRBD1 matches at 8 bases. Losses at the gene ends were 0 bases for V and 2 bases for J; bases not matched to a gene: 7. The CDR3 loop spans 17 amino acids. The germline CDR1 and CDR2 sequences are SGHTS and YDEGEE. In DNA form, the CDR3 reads TGTGCCAGCAGCTTGGGCAAGACAGGGGTGGGCAATCAGCCCCAGCATTTT. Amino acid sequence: CASSLGKTGVGNQPQHF.

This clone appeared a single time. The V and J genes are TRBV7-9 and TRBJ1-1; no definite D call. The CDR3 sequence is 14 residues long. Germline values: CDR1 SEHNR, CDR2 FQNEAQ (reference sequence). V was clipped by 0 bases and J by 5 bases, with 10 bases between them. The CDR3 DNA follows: TGTGCCAGCAGCTTAGCGAGGTCAGCTACTGAAGCTTTCTTT. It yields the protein CASSLARSATEAFF.

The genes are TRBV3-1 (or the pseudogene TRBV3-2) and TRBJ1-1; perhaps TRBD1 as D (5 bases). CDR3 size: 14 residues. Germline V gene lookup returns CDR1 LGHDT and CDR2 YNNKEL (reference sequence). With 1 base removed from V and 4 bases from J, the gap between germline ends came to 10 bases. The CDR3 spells CASSQGHGGTEAFF. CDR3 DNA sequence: TGTGCCAGCAGCCAAGGACACGGGGGCACTGAAGCTTTCTTT.

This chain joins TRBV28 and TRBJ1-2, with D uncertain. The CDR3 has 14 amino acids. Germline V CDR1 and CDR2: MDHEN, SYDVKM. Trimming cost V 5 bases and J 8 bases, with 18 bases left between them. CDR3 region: CASSPPRQAGGYTF. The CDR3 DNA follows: TGTGCCAGCAGTCCACCCCGGCAGGCGGGAGGCTACACCTTC.

CDR3 DNA sequence: TGTGCCAGCAGTCTCCAGAGTCTGAACACTGAAGCTTTCTTT. This codes for CASSLQSLNTEAFF. V and J are TRBV27 and TRBJ1-1, with D hard to call. Trimming shortened V by 5 bases and J by 0 bases, and 10 bases separated the two germline ends. Germline CDR1 MNHEY, CDR2 SMNVEV (reference sequence). The CDR3 consists of 14 residues.

The DNA for the CDR3 is TGTGCCAGCAGCTTGGTCGCAACGAACACCGGGGAGCTGTTTTTT. Its translation: CASSLVATNTGELFF. The rearrangement joins TRBV5-5 to TRBJ2-2; D unclear. The CDR3 loop spans 15 amino acids. The germline V gene has CDR1 SGHKS and CDR2 YYEKEE (reference sequence). Trimming pared 0 bases from V and 0 bases from J, leaving 6 bases between. The complete variable domain, with remaining parts taken from reference TRBV5-5 and TRBJ2-2, reads DAGVTQSPTHLIKTRGQQVTLRCSPISGHKSVSWYQQVLGQGPQFIFQYYEKEERGRGNFPDRFSARQFPNYSSELNVNALLLGDSALYLCASSLVATNTGELFFGEGSRLTVL.

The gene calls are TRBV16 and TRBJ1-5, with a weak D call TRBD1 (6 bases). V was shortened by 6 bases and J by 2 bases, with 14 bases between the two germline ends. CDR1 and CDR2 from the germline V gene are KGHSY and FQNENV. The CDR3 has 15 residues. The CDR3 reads CASSQGAGGNQPQHF. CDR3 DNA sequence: TGTGCCAGCAGTCAAGGGGCAGGGGGCAATCAGCCCCAGCATTTT.

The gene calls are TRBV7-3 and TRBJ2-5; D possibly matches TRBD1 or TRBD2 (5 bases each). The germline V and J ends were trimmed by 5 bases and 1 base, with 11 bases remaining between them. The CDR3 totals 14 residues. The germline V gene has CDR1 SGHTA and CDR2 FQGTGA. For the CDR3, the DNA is TGTGCCAGCAGCCCGGGGCCGTCCCAAGAGACCCAGTACTTC. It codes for CASSPGPSQETQYF.

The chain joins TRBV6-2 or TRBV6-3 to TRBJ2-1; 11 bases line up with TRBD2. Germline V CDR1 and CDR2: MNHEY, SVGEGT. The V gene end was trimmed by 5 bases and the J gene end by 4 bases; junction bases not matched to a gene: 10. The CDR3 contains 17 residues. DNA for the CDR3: TGTGCCAGCAGTCCCCTTACTAGCGGGAGACCGTACAATGAGCAGTTCTTC. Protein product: CASSPLTSGRPYNEQFF.

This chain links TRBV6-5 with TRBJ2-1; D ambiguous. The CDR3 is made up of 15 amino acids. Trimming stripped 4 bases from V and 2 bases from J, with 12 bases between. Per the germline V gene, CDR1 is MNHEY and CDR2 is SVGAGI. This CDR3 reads CASSLYGRPYNEQFF. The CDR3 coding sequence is TGTGCCAGCAGTTTATACGGCCGTCCCTACAATGAGCAGTTCTTC.

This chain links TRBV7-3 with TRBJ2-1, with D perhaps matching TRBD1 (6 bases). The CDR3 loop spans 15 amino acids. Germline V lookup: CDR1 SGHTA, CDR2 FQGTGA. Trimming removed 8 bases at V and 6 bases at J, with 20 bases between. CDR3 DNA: TGTGCCAGCGGCGGCCCGGACAGCCGGCCCAATGAGCAGTTCTTC. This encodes CASGGPDSRPNEQFF. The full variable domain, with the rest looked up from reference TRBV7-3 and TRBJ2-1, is GAGVSQTPSNKVTEKGKYVELRCDPISGHTALYWYRQSLGQGPEFLIYFQGTGAADDSGLPNDRFFAVRPEGSVSTLKIQRTERGDSAVYLCASGGPDSRPNEQFFGPGTRLTVL.

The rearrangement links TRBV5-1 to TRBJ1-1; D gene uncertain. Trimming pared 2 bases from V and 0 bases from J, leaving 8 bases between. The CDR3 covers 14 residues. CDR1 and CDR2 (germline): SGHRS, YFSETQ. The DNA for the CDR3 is TGCGCCAGCAGCTTCTCGTCCATGAACACTGAAGCTTTCTTT. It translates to CASSFSSMNTEAFF.

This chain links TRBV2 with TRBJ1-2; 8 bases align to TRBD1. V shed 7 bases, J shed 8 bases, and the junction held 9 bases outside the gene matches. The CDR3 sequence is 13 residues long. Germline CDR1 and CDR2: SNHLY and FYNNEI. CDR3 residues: CASMSDRAGGYTF. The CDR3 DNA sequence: TGTGCCAGCATGTCGGACAGGGCGGGAGGCTACACCTTC.

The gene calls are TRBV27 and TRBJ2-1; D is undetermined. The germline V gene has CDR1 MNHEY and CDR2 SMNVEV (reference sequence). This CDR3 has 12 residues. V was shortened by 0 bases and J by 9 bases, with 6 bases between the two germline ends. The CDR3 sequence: CASSLSGFEQFF. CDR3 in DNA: TGTGCCAGCAGTTTATCGGGGTTTGAGCAGTTCTTC.

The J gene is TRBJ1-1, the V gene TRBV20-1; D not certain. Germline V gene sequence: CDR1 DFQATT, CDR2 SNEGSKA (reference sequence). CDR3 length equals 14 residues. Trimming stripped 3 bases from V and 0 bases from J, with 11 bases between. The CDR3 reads CSASGDWMNTEAFF. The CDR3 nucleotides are TGCAGTGCTAGTGGAGACTGGATGAACACTGAAGCTTTCTTT.

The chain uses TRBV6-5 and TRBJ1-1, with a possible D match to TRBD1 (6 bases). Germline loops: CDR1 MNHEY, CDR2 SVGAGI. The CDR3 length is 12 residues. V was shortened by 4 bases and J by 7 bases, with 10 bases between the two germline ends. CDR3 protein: CASSSTGIEAFF. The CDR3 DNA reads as TGTGCCAGCAGTTCAACAGGGATTGAAGCTTTCTTT.

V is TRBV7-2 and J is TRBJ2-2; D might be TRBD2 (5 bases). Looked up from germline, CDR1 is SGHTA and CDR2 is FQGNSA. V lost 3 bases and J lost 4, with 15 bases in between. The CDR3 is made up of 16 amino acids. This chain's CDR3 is CASSFSVQGGTGELFF. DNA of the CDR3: TGTGCCAGCAGCTTTAGTGTTCAAGGAGGCACCGGGGAGCTGTTTTTT.